The rows below give T cell receptor beta chains drawn from one sample of a study of blood T cell repertoires in COVID-19. The assay was immunoSEQ multiplex PCR, and TCRdb's table has in-frame clones only and misses some. The table lists 250,000 to 350,000 clones, under 90% of them singletons. Material: peripheral blood. These receptors were collected from a woman aged 40-49 years who had recovered from COVID-19. Both conserved end residues are part of each CDR3. D genes are given only for firm matches. Some rows have no size entry. The others give once, few or many, or a class for an expanded clone.

d_call: TRBD1
j_call: TRBJ2-2
v_call: TRBV10-3
clone_size: NA
cdr3_nt: TGTGCCACCGGGACAGGGGAGGGCGGGGAGCTGTTTTTT
cdr3_aa: CATGTGEGGELFF

d_call: TRBD2
j_call: TRBJ2-3
v_call: TRBV30
clone_size: NA
cdr3_nt: TGTGCCTGGAGTATAGCGACTAGCCGCACAGATACGCAGTATTTT
cdr3_aa: CAWSIATSRTDTQYF

d_call: TRBD1
j_call: TRBJ1-2
v_call: TRBV9
clone_size: NA
cdr3_nt: TGTGCCAGCAGCCAGGGACAGGGGGCGGCCTATGGCTACACCTTC
cdr3_aa: CASSQGQGAAYGYTF

d_call: NA
j_call: TRBJ1-2
v_call: TRBV6-5
clone_size: NA
cdr3_nt: TGTGCCAGCCGGAACCAGGGGAACTATGGCTACACCTTC
cdr3_aa: CASRNQGNYGYTF

d_call: NA
j_call: TRBJ1-5
v_call: TRBV28
clone_size: NA
cdr3_nt: TGTGCCAGCAGTTACAGGGCCTTTAATCAGCCCCAGCATTTT
cdr3_aa: CASSYRAFNQPQHF

d_call: TRBD2
j_call: TRBJ2-2
v_call: TRBV27
clone_size: NA
cdr3_nt: TGTGCCAGCAGTCCGAAACTAGCGGGAGTTGCCGGGGAGCTGTTTTTT
cdr3_aa: CASSPKLAGVAGELFF

d_call: NA
j_call: TRBJ1-5
v_call: TRBV18
clone_size: NA
cdr3_nt: TGTGCCAGCTCACCCCGGGAGTCCAATCAGCCCCAGCATTTT
cdr3_aa: CASSPRESNQPQHF

d_call: TRBD2
j_call: TRBJ2-5
v_call: TRBV5-1
clone_size: once
cdr3_nt: TGCGCCAGCAGCTTGGAGGGAGGGGTAGAGACCCAGTACTTC
cdr3_aa: CASSLEGGVETQYF

d_call: NA
j_call: TRBJ1-4
v_call: TRBV6-1
clone_size: NA
cdr3_nt: TGTGCCAGCAGTGACCAGGTGAATGAAAAACTGTTTTTT
cdr3_aa: CASSDQVNEKLFF

d_call: NA
j_call: TRBJ2-3
v_call: TRBV4-1
clone_size: NA
cdr3_nt: TGCGCCAGCAGCCAAGACCGACCCGGGAGCACCACAGATACGCAGTATTTT
cdr3_aa: CASSQDRPGSTTDTQYF

d_call: NA
j_call: TRBJ2-1
v_call: TRBV4-2
clone_size: NA
cdr3_nt: TGTGCCAGCAGCCCGGCGGGGGCCCAGGGACCCTACAATGAGCAGTTCTTC
cdr3_aa: CASSPAGAQGPYNEQFF

d_call: NA
j_call: TRBJ2-4
v_call: TRBV28
clone_size: NA
cdr3_nt: TGTGCCAGCAGTTCAGGGGAAGAAGCCAAAAACATTCAGTACTTC
cdr3_aa: CASSSGEEAKNIQYF

d_call: TRBD2
j_call: TRBJ2-1
v_call: TRBV24-1
clone_size: once
cdr3_nt: TGTGCCACCAGTGGCGGGGGAAGCTCCTACAATGAGCAGTTCTTC
cdr3_aa: CATSGGGSSYNEQFF

d_call: TRBD1
j_call: TRBJ2-1
v_call: TRBV14
clone_size: NA
cdr3_nt: TGTGCCAGCAGCCCAGGGACAGGGGAGTTCTTC
cdr3_aa: CASSPGTGEFF

d_call: TRBD2
j_call: TRBJ2-7
v_call: TRBV5-1
clone_size: NA
cdr3_nt: TGCGCCAGCAGCCCCGGGACTAAAGTTTCCTACGAGCAGTACTTC
cdr3_aa: CASSPGTKVSYEQYF

d_call: NA
j_call: TRBJ2-7
v_call: TRBV7-2
clone_size: NA
cdr3_nt: TGTGCCAGCAGCTTAGTTAGGGGACTCCACGAGCAGTACTTC
cdr3_aa: CASSLVRGLHEQYF

d_call: TRBD1
j_call: TRBJ1-1
v_call: TRBV19
clone_size: NA
cdr3_nt: TGTGCCAGTAGTCCCCGACAGGGCGGATACACTGAAGCTTTCTTT
cdr3_aa: CASSPRQGGYTEAFF

d_call: NA
j_call: TRBJ2-5
v_call: TRBV6-1
clone_size: NA
cdr3_nt: TGTGCCAGCAGTGAGCTAGGGCAGGGCTTGCAAGAGACCCAGTACTTC
cdr3_aa: CASSELGQGLQETQYF

d_call: TRBD2
j_call: TRBJ2-5
v_call: TRBV5-5
clone_size: NA
cdr3_nt: TGTGCCAGCAGCTTGGAGGGGAGAATAGCGGGAGTGCGTGAGACCCAGTACTTC
cdr3_aa: CASSLEGRIAGVRETQYF

d_call: TRBD1
j_call: TRBJ2-7
v_call: TRBV28
clone_size: NA
cdr3_nt: TGTGCCAGCAGTTTCCCCCCGGACAGGGTGGGCGAGCAGTACTTC
cdr3_aa: CASSFPPDRVGEQYF

d_call: TRBD2
j_call: TRBJ2-1
v_call: TRBV2
clone_size: NA
cdr3_nt: TGTGCCAGCGGGACTAGAATATACAATGAGCAGTTCTTC
cdr3_aa: CASGTRIYNEQFF

d_call: NA
j_call: TRBJ1-4
v_call: TRBV25-1
clone_size: NA
cdr3_nt: TGTGCCAGCAGTGACCCCAGGGGTACTAATGAAAAACTGTTTTTT
cdr3_aa: CASSDPRGTNEKLFF

d_call: NA
j_call: TRBJ2-7
v_call: TRBV29-1
clone_size: NA
cdr3_nt: TGCAGCGTTGTGGGTGGAGTAACGGACGAGCAGTACTTC
cdr3_aa: CSVVGGVTDEQYF

d_call: NA
j_call: TRBJ2-7
v_call: TRBV29-1
clone_size: NA
cdr3_nt: TGCAGCGGTATACCGGGACATCACGAGGGTGAGCAGTACTTC
cdr3_aa: CSGIPGHHEGEQYF

d_call: TRBD2
j_call: TRBJ2-3
v_call: TRBV2
clone_size: NA
cdr3_nt: TGTGCCAGCAGGCTAGCGGGGCACACAGATACGCAGTATTTT
cdr3_aa: CASRLAGHTDTQYF

d_call: TRBD1
j_call: TRBJ1-5
v_call: TRBV2
clone_size: few
cdr3_nt: TGTGCCAGCAGACAGGGGGCCGGTGGTCAGCCCCAGCATTTT
cdr3_aa: CASRQGAGGQPQHF